This T cell receptor beta chain came from a study of OX40 agonist ivuxolimab in advanced cancers. General study results and limits: Clones of CD4+ and CD8+ blood T cells grew by week 6 at doses of 0.1 to 3.0 mg/kg.

With 2 bases removed from V and 4 bases from J, the gap between germline ends came to 15 bases. This CDR3 is built from 15 residues. Germline CDR1 reads LNHDA; CDR2 reads SQIVND (reference sequence). Repertoires were generated with immunoSEQ multiplex PCR, while TCRdb's copy carries only in-frame clones and drops some. The sample consists of about 76,000 clones, over 75% of them appearing once. Concerning this clone: Its antigen is undetermined.

This TCR came from an adult with an advanced solid tumor such as melanoma, head and neck, liver or kidney cancer. The chain recombines TRBV19 with TRBJ2-7, with TRBD2 as a possible D gene (6 bases). The starting material was CD4+ or CD8+ T cells sorted from blood, obtained in a trial of the OX40 agonist ivuxolimab. CDR3 nucleotide sequence: TGTGCCAGTAGTATACTCGGCGGGGATATGTACGAGCAGTACTTC. Translation: CASSILGGDMYEQYF.